Listed below are T cell receptor beta chains from one sample, sequenced in a study of OX40 agonist ivuxolimab in advanced cancers. Sequenced by immunoSEQ multiplex PCR; TCRdb stores in-frame clones only, minus some. Of 74,000 or so clones in the sample, roughly 91% were seen once. Specimen: CD4+ or CD8+ T cells sorted from blood, collected in a trial of the OX40 agonist ivuxolimab. The receptors were gathered from an adult with an advanced solid tumor such as melanoma, head and neck, liver or kidney cancer. Each CDR3 is given with its conserved first and last residue. The order of the fields is clone size, V gene, J gene, D gene, CDR3 DNA, CDR3 protein. The D gene is left open where the match is weak. For some rows the clone size is stated as once, few or many, or as a class when expanded; others skip it.

>-|TRBV5-6|TRBJ1-4|-
TGTGCCAGCAGCTTGAGGCGGTTTGCTAATGAAAAACTGTTTTTT
CASSLRRFANEKLFF
>-|TRBV19|TRBJ1-1|-
TGTGCCAGTAGTATTGTCAGGGGGAACACTGAAGCTTTCTTT
CASSIVRGNTEAFF
>-|TRBV19|TRBJ2-7|TRBD1
TGTGCCAGTAGTATAGTCCGATCGACGACAGGGTCGGCCTACGAGCAGTACTTC
CASSIVRSTTGSAYEQYF
>once|TRBV28|TRBJ1-2|-
TGTGCCAGCAGTTCAGGGACCCTGGGTGGCTACACCTTC
CASSSGTLGGYTF
>-|TRBV25-1|TRBJ2-7|-
TGTGCCAGCAGTGAAAATCCCCCGAGCGAGCAGTACTTC
CASSENPPSEQYF
>-|TRBV7-2|TRBJ2-7|-
TGTGCCAGCAGCTCCAAGGATGGTTCGAGCTCCTACGAGCAGTACTTC
CASSSKDGSSSYEQYF
>-|TRBV5-4|TRBJ1-4|-
TGTGCCAGCAGTCAAGCTGTAGGTGAAAAACTGTTTTTT
CASSQAVGEKLFF
>-|TRBV5-1|TRBJ2-1|-
TGCGCCAGCAGCTTGACGGGGAGCTCCTACAATGAGCAGTTCTTC
CASSLTGSSYNEQFF
>-|TRBV10-3|TRBJ2-7|TRBD2
TGTGCCATCAGCTTCGGCGGGGAGGGCTACGAGCAGTACTTC
CAISFGGEGYEQYF
>-|TRBV18|TRBJ2-1|TRBD2
TGTGCCAGCTCACCTTTTAAGGCGGGAGTGGTCTACAATGAGCAGTTCTTC
CASSPFKAGVVYNEQFF
>-|TRBV4-2|TRBJ2-7|TRBD2
TGTGCCAGCAGCCAAGAGGCTAGCGGGGTCCCCTACGAGCAGTACTTC
CASSQEASGVPYEQYF
>-|TRBV15|TRBJ1-3|TRBD1
TGTGCCACCAGCATGGGACAGGGGGCGAACACCATATATTTT
CATSMGQGANTIYF
>few|TRBV11-2|TRBJ2-7|-
TGTGCCAGCAGCTTACCAGGCACCTACGAGCAGTACTTC
CASSLPGTYEQYF
>few|TRBV15|TRBJ1-4|-
TGTGCCACCAGCAGAGCCACGGTAGGGGAAAAACTGTTTTTT
CATSRATVGEKLFF
>-|TRBV28|TRBJ2-7|TRBD1
TGTGCCAGCAGTCCACCCTTAGGACAGGGCCCCTACGAGCAGTACTTC
CASSPPLGQGPYEQYF
>-|TRBV5-6|TRBJ2-3|-
TGTGCCAGCAGCTTGCTGACTAGGGGCACAGATACGCAGTATTTT
CASSLLTRGTDTQYF
>-|TRBV28|TRBJ1-4|-
TGTGCCAGCACCGGGGTGGGGGTAAAACTGTTTTTT
CASTGVGVKLFF
>-|TRBV11-3|TRBJ2-3|TRBD2
TGTGCCAGCAGCTTTAGCGGGGGATCAGATACGCAGTATTTT
CASSFSGGSDTQYF
>few|TRBV29-1|TRBJ1-3|-
TGCAGCGTTGGGTTAGGAAACACCATATATTTT
CSVGLGNTIYF
>-|TRBV28|TRBJ1-2|-
TGTGCCAGCAGTTTAATAACAGGACTAAGTGGCTACACCTTC
CASSLITGLSGYTF
>-|TRBV5-5|TRBJ2-7|-
TGTGCCAGCAGCCAAAACTACGAGCAGTACTTC
CASSQNYEQYF
>-|TRBV19|TRBJ1-4|-
TGTGCCACCAAGGCCGGCAGGACTAATGAAAAACTGTTTTTT
CATKAGRTNEKLFF
>-|TRBV6-6|TRBJ2-1|TRBD1
TGTGCCAGCAGCCCCGGACAGGGGTCCCATGAGCAGTTCTTC
CASSPGQGSHEQFF
>-|TRBV14|TRBJ1-4|-
TGTGCCAGCAGCCAAACGAACTTCCGTCCCGGACTGTTTTTT
CASSQTNFRPGLFF
>-|TRBV4-1|TRBJ2-2|-
TGCGCCACTAGGGGGGGCAACACCGGGGAGCTGTTTTTT
CATRGGNTGELFF
>-|TRBV27|TRBJ2-7|-
TGTGCCAGCACCCCCCTGGGGGGGGCTTACGAGCAGTACTTC
CASTPLGGAYEQYF
>-|TRBV6-4|TRBJ2-6|-
TGTGCCAGCAGTTGGTCACGCTCACACGACAAAAGTCGGGCCAACTTCCTGACTTTC
CASSWSRSHDKSRANFLTF
>once|TRBV30|TRBJ2-5|TRBD2
TGTGCCTGGAGTGCTGGAACTAGCGGGGTACAAGAGACCCAGTACTTC
CAWSAGTSGVQETQYF
>-|TRBV19|TRBJ2-6|-
TGTGCCAGTAGTATACACCCCTCTGGGGCCAACGTCCTGACTTTC
CASSIHPSGANVLTF
>-|TRBV30|TRBJ1-3|TRBD1
TGTGCCTGGAGTGTATTGGGACAGGGTAAATACACCATATATTTT
CAWSVLGQGKYTIYF
>-|TRBV28|TRBJ2-2|-
TGTGCCAGCAGTTTATTTAGGGCAAACACCGGGGAGCTGTTTTTT
CASSLFRANTGELFF
>-|TRBV7-8|TRBJ2-1|TRBD2
TGTGCCAGCAGCCTCCAGGGACTAGCGGGTGAGCAGTTCTTC
CASSLQGLAGEQFF
>-|TRBV9|TRBJ2-7|-
TGTGCCAGCAGCGTAGCAGGGAGGAGCTCCTACGAGCAGTACTTC
CASSVAGRSSYEQYF
>once|TRBV27|TRBJ2-7|-
TGTGCCAGCGGGACAAAATCCTACGAGCAGTACTTC
CASGTKSYEQYF
>-|TRBV6-6|TRBJ2-7|TRBD2
TGTGCCAGCAGCACCCAGCGGGGGGGAATCGAGCAGTACTTC
CASSTQRGGIEQYF
>once|TRBV7-2|TRBJ2-1|TRBD2
TGTGCCAGCAGCTTAGCACTAGCGGGGGGGTATGAGCAGTTCTTC
CASSLALAGGYEQFF
>-|TRBV18|TRBJ1-4|-
TGTGCCAGCTCACCAGGGGTCGGTGAAAAACTGTTTTTT
CASSPGVGEKLFF
>-|TRBV6-6|TRBJ1-2|TRBD1
TGTGCCAGCAGTTACGGGACAGGGGCGACCTATGGCTACACCTTC
CASSYGTGATYGYTF
>-|TRBV6-5|TRBJ1-3|-
TGTGCCAGCAGTTACCGTCCAGGAGCTGGAAACACCATATATTTT
CASSYRPGAGNTIYF
>-|TRBV6-6|TRBJ1-2|TRBD1
TGTGCCAGCAGCCCAGACAGGGGGTCAGACGGCTACACCTTC
CASSPDRGSDGYTF
>-|TRBV5-1|TRBJ1-1|-
TGCGCCAGCAGCTTGACGGGGTACACTGAAGCTTTCTTT
CASSLTGYTEAFF
>-|TRBV11-2|TRBJ2-1|-
TGTGCCAGCAGCGCCCAGGGTAGCGGAACCTACAATGAGCAGTTCTTC
CASSAQGSGTYNEQFF
>few|TRBV7-6|TRBJ2-3|TRBD2
TGTGCCAGCAGTTTCCAACCGGGACTAGCGGGAGGGACAGATACGCAGTATTTT
CASSFQPGLAGGTDTQYF
>once|TRBV5-1|TRBJ2-7|-
TGCGCCAGCAGCTTGGCCTCCCGATCCTACGAGCAGTACTTC
CASSLASRSYEQYF
>-|TRBV5-1|TRBJ2-3|-
TGCGCCAGCAGCTTGGCCTCCACAGATACGCAGTATTTT
CASSLASTDTQYF
>-|TRBV5-1|TRBJ2-2|TRBD1
TGCGCCAGCAGCCTGGGGACAGCGAACACCGGGGAGCTGTTTTTT
CASSLGTANTGELFF
>-|TRBV19|TRBJ2-3|-
TGTGCCAGTAGTCCGGACACTAGCACAGATACGCAGTATTTT
CASSPDTSTDTQYF
>-|TRBV28|TRBJ2-3|-
TGTGCCAGCAGCCCCTGGGACACAGATACGCAGTATTTT
CASSPWDTDTQYF
>-|TRBV7-2|TRBJ2-7|-
TGTGCCAGCAGCCGCCCCTCCTACGAGCAGTACTTC
CASSRPSYEQYF
>-|TRBV6-1|TRBJ2-7|-
TGTGCCAGCAGTGAATGGGGGGGCGTTCGCTCCTACGAGCAGTACTTC
CASSEWGGVRSYEQYF
>-|TRBV28|TRBJ2-3|-
TGTGCCAGCAGTCCCCTTGACGCGGGGAGAGATACGCAGTATTTT
CASSPLDAGRDTQYF
>-|TRBV18|TRBJ2-2|TRBD2
TGTGCCAGCTCACCACAAGCGGGGTCCGCGGGCGGGGAGCTGTTTTTT
CASSPQAGSAGGELFF
>-|TRBV5-4|TRBJ2-1|-
TGTGCCAGCAGCCAGTTAGGGGACAAAATATACAATGAGCAGTTCTTC
CASSQLGDKIYNEQFF